The entry below describes one T cell receptor beta chain. This sample was included in a study of blood T cell repertoires in COVID-19. Study context: Some COVID-19 samples were acute and others convalescent; all came from the United States, Italy and Spain. From T cells, B-cell-depleted T cells, or PBMCs came the material, which was cDNA or gDNA.

V lost 0 bases and J lost 3; bases outside the gene matches: 4. Germline CDR1 and CDR2: MNHEY and SVGEGT. The CDR3 is 17 amino acids. The method was immunoSEQ multiplex PCR; TCRdb's version includes in-frame clones alone and lacks a portion of them. Of about 90,000 clones listed, roughly 80% are singletons. The TCR originated in a woman in her 70s with acute or convalescent COVID-19. Sequences were obtained from peripheral blood. The V call is TRBV6-2 or TRBV6-3, the J call TRBJ2-7; 14 positions match TRBD2. The CDR3 sequence is CASSYSGLAGALYEQYF. In DNA, the CDR3 is TGTGCCAGCAGTTACTCGGGACTAGCGGGAGCTCTCTACGAGCAGTACTTC.